A selection of T cell receptor beta chains follows, all from one sample in a study of blood T cell repertoires in COVID-19. Data came from immunoSEQ multiplex PCR; TCRdb stores just in-frame clones and leaves some out. This sample has around 200,000 clones, with around 82% found just once. Sequenced sample: peripheral blood. The receptors derive from a man in his fifties with active or convalescent COVID-19. Each CDR3 is given without its conserved first and last residue. The order of the fields is D gene, clone size, V gene, J gene, CDR3 protein. The D gene is left open where the match is weak. For some rows the clone size is stated as once, few or many, or as a class when expanded; others skip it.

D gene: TRBD1
clone size: NA
V gene: TRBV15
J gene: TRBJ2-7
CDR3 protein: ATSRDLTGNQGEQY

D gene: TRBD2
clone size: NA
V gene: TRBV10-1
J gene: TRBJ2-5
CDR3 protein: ASSASGEETQY

D gene: TRBD2
clone size: NA
V gene: TRBV9
J gene: TRBJ2-3
CDR3 protein: ASSPAGTSGIKGDTQY

D gene: TRBD2
clone size: NA
V gene: TRBV19
J gene: TRBJ2-2
CDR3 protein: ASRSLVAGAGELF

D gene: NA
clone size: once
V gene: TRBV2
J gene: TRBJ1-4
CDR3 protein: ASSDFQVASATNEKLF

D gene: NA
clone size: NA
V gene: TRBV11-2
J gene: TRBJ1-1
CDR3 protein: ASSPVGGQGSNTEAF

D gene: NA
clone size: NA
V gene: TRBV7-9
J gene: TRBJ1-1
CDR3 protein: ASSPPQGSEAF

D gene: TRBD2
clone size: NA
V gene: TRBV27
J gene: TRBJ2-3
CDR3 protein: ASSFPGGGTDTQY

D gene: TRBD1
clone size: NA
V gene: TRBV5-1
J gene: TRBJ1-1
CDR3 protein: ASSFQGDTEAF

D gene: TRBD2
clone size: NA
V gene: TRBV9
J gene: TRBJ2-1
CDR3 protein: ASTLELSGGADEQF

D gene: NA
clone size: NA
V gene: TRBV9
J gene: TRBJ1-2
CDR3 protein: ASSPRGATNYGYT

D gene: NA
clone size: NA
V gene: TRBV6-2/TRBV6-3
J gene: TRBJ2-7
CDR3 protein: ASSYVGLTFSYEQY

D gene: NA
clone size: NA
V gene: TRBV15
J gene: TRBJ1-2
CDR3 protein: ASSPGNYGYT

D gene: TRBD2
clone size: NA
V gene: TRBV7-9
J gene: TRBJ2-3
CDR3 protein: ASSLSLAEWDTQY

D gene: NA
clone size: few
V gene: TRBV2
J gene: TRBJ2-2
CDR3 protein: ASRVNRGGELF

D gene: TRBD1
clone size: few
V gene: TRBV30
J gene: TRBJ1-3
CDR3 protein: AWSGGGLGNTIY

D gene: TRBD1
clone size: NA
V gene: TRBV3-1/TRBV3-2
J gene: TRBJ1-4
CDR3 protein: ASSQGDRKLF

D gene: TRBD1
clone size: NA
V gene: TRBV7-8
J gene: TRBJ1-6
CDR3 protein: ASSPSRDRGRRAPLH

D gene: TRBD1
clone size: NA
V gene: TRBV5-5
J gene: TRBJ1-1
CDR3 protein: ASSLRGQGLERNTEAF

D gene: TRBD2
clone size: NA
V gene: TRBV19
J gene: TRBJ2-1
CDR3 protein: ASSLGRGGNNEQF

D gene: NA
clone size: NA
V gene: TRBV5-4
J gene: TRBJ2-3
CDR3 protein: ASSLAPAGARVDTQY

D gene: TRBD2
clone size: many
V gene: TRBV9
J gene: TRBJ2-7
CDR3 protein: ASSAGIGLASYEQY

D gene: TRBD1
clone size: NA
V gene: TRBV24-1
J gene: TRBJ1-4
CDR3 protein: ATSHGTGERDEKLF

D gene: NA
clone size: NA
V gene: TRBV30
J gene: TRBJ2-7
CDR3 protein: AWSPLEGGVFYEQY

D gene: TRBD1
clone size: NA
V gene: TRBV5-6
J gene: TRBJ2-7
CDR3 protein: ASSLIPGQGHYEQY

D gene: NA
clone size: NA
V gene: TRBV5-1
J gene: TRBJ2-7
CDR3 protein: ASSPLERYEQY

D gene: NA
clone size: NA
V gene: TRBV18
J gene: TRBJ1-1
CDR3 protein: ASSPAGGMNTEAF

D gene: NA
clone size: NA
V gene: TRBV4-3
J gene: TRBJ2-2
CDR3 protein: ASSQDIRGGTGELF

D gene: NA
clone size: once
V gene: TRBV11-2
J gene: TRBJ2-7
CDR3 protein: ASSTPGSYEQY

D gene: TRBD2
clone size: few
V gene: TRBV5-1
J gene: TRBJ2-7
CDR3 protein: ASSLLAGESYEQY

D gene: TRBD2
clone size: NA
V gene: TRBV29-1
J gene: TRBJ2-1
CDR3 protein: SVTRTSGYNEQF

D gene: NA
clone size: NA
V gene: TRBV10-1
J gene: TRBJ1-1
CDR3 protein: ASSVFEGTEAF

D gene: NA
clone size: NA
V gene: TRBV5-1
J gene: TRBJ1-1
CDR3 protein: ASRQGNTEAF

D gene: NA
clone size: few
V gene: TRBV3-1/TRBV3-2
J gene: TRBJ2-7
CDR3 protein: ASSQEASRQY

D gene: TRBD1
clone size: NA
V gene: TRBV6-5
J gene: TRBJ1-5
CDR3 protein: ASSPSTGPNQPQH

D gene: NA
clone size: NA
V gene: TRBV7-7
J gene: TRBJ2-1
CDR3 protein: ASSSRDIEYYNEQF

D gene: TRBD1
clone size: NA
V gene: TRBV18
J gene: TRBJ1-2
CDR3 protein: ASSPGQGQDYGYT

D gene: NA
clone size: once
V gene: TRBV19
J gene: TRBJ1-1
CDR3 protein: ASSIYGRAVTEAF

D gene: NA
clone size: NA
V gene: TRBV29-1
J gene: TRBJ2-1
CDR3 protein: SVDAVGGIDEQF

D gene: TRBD1
clone size: NA
V gene: TRBV4-1
J gene: TRBJ1-1
CDR3 protein: ASSRSGQGRANTEAF

D gene: NA
clone size: NA
V gene: TRBV7-2
J gene: TRBJ2-7
CDR3 protein: ASSLVTRSHEQY

D gene: NA
clone size: NA
V gene: TRBV12-3/TRBV12-4
J gene: TRBJ1-1
CDR3 protein: ASRAGRKEAF

D gene: NA
clone size: NA
V gene: TRBV5-4
J gene: TRBJ1-1
CDR3 protein: ASSLNGRQAF

D gene: TRBD1
clone size: few
V gene: TRBV7-9
J gene: TRBJ2-5
CDR3 protein: ASSSGGTGWETQY

D gene: NA
clone size: NA
V gene: TRBV28
J gene: TRBJ2-3
CDR3 protein: ASRRDSQY

D gene: TRBD1
clone size: NA
V gene: TRBV6-5
J gene: TRBJ2-1
CDR3 protein: ASSSGTGNYNEQF

D gene: TRBD1
clone size: NA
V gene: TRBV19
J gene: TRBJ1-2
CDR3 protein: ASRGTGGAGYGYT

D gene: TRBD1
clone size: NA
V gene: TRBV4-1
J gene: TRBJ2-7
CDR3 protein: ASSQGTGGGNEQY

D gene: TRBD1
clone size: once
V gene: TRBV29-1
J gene: TRBJ2-7
CDR3 protein: SVAGTGAVYEQY

D gene: TRBD2
clone size: once
V gene: TRBV11-2
J gene: TRBJ2-7
CDR3 protein: ASSLGLAGGYEQY

D gene: NA
clone size: NA
V gene: TRBV30
J gene: TRBJ2-7
CDR3 protein: AWSLLPGSSYEQY

D gene: NA
clone size: NA
V gene: TRBV3-1/TRBV3-2
J gene: TRBJ2-1
CDR3 protein: ASSQLTYNEQF

D gene: NA
clone size: NA
V gene: TRBV6-1
J gene: TRBJ1-6
CDR3 protein: ASSEALSPLH

D gene: NA
clone size: once
V gene: TRBV11-2
J gene: TRBJ2-6
CDR3 protein: ASYYKTGSGANVLT

D gene: TRBD1
clone size: once
V gene: TRBV27
J gene: TRBJ1-4
CDR3 protein: ASSYLDRGSEKLF